The subject of this entry is one T cell receptor (beta chain). The record originates from a study of blood T cell repertoires in COVID-19. The wider study: Samples came from the United States, Italy and Spain, spanning acute and convalescent COVID-19.

Exposed enrollees encountered a COVID-19 case at some point within 2 weeks before study entry. Clones were sequenced by immunoSEQ multiplex PCR, and TCRdb holds only the in-frame ones, with some missing. The sample carries a few hundred thousand clones, 70% to 90% recorded once. The germline CDR1 and CDR2 sequences are SGHTA and FQGTGA. V dropped 5 bases and J dropped 3; count of bases not matched to a gene: 9. The CDR3 runs to 16 residues. Sequencing input: PBMCs or T cells enriched from blood (not recorded which). The clonotype comes from a woman aged 18-29 years who had been exposed to COVID-19. The rearrangement uses TRBV7-3 and TRBJ2-1; 8 bases match TRBD1. DNA of the CDR3: TGTGCCAGCAGCCCAAGAAGGACAGGGAACTACAATGAGCAGTTCTTC. Its translation is CASSPRRTGNYNEQFF.